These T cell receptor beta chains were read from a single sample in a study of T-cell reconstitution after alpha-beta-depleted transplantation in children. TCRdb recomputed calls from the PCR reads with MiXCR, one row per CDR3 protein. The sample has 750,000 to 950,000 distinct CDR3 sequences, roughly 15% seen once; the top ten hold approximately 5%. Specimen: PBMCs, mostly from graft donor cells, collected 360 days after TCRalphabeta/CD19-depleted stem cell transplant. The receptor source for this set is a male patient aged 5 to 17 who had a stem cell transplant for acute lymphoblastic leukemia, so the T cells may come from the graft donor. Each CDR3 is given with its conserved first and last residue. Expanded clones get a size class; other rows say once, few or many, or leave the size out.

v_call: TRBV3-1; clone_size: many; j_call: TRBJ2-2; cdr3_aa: CASSHWTGTGELFF
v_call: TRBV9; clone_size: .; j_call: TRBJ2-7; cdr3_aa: CASSVATSSEQYF
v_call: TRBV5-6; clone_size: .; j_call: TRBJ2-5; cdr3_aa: CASSPAPRSGVETQYF
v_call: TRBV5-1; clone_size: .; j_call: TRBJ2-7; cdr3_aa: CASSLASAGDEQYF
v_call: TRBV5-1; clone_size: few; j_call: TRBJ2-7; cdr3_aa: CASSSDRDRGRYEQYF
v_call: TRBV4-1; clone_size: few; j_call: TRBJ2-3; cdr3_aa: CASSPQQGLRLTDTQYF
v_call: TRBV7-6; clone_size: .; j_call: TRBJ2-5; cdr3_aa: CASSSASGRQETQYF
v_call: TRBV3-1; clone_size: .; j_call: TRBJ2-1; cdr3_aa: CASSHRVSSYNEQFF
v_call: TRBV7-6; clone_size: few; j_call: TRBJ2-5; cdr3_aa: CASSPATGGVETQYF
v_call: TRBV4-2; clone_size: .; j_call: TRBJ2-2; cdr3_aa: CASSPGTGTGELFF
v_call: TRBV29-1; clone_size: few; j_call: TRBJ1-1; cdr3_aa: CSVVEGSNTEAFF
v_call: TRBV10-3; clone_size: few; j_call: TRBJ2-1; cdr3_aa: CAITGLYNEQFF
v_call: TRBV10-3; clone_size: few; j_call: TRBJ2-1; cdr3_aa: CATALQGTGGRNEQFF
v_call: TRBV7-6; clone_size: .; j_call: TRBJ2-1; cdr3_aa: CASSHLPGQGWGEQFF
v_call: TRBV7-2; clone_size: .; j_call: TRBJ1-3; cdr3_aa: CASSLWSSSGNTIYF
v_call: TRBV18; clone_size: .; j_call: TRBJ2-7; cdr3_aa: CASSTKTGAYEQYF
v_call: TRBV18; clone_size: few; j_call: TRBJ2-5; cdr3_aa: CASSAWAAETQYF
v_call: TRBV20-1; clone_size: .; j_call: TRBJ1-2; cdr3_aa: CSARDRRGYTF
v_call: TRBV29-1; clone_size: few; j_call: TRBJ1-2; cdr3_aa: CSVETTSAGYTF
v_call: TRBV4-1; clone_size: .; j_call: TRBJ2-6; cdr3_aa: CASSQDHGANVLTF
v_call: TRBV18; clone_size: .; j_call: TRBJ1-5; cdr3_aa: CASSPPGTGKNQPQHF
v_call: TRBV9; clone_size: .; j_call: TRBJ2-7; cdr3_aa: CASSVGWGPYEQYF
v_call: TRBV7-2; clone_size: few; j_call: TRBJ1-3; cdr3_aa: CASSFQKQGVGNTIYF
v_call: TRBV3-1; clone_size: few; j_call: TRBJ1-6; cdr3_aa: CASSLIQGNSPLHF
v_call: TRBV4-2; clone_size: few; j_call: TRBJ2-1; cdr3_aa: CASSQGRRGSVNEQFF
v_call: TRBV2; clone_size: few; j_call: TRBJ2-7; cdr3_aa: CASSDWDSYEQYF
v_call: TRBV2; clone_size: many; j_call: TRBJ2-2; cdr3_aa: CASKRTSGNTGELFF
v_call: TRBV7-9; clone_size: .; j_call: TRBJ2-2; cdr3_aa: CASSTRTGIRGELFF
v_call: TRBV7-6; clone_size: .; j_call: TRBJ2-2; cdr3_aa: CASSFHKNTGELFF
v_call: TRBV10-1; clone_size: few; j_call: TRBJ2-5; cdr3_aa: CASSDNRGRTGSLAPEETQYF
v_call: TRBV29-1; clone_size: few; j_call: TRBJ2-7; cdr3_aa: CSVSPGTDYSYEQYF
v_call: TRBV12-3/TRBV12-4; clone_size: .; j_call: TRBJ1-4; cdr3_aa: CASSPYRLANEKLFF
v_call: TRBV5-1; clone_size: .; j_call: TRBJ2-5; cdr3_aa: CASSLRPSRQETQYF
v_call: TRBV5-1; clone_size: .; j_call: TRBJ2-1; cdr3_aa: CASSLVVRADEQFF
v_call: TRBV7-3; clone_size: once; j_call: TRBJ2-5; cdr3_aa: CASSVGLGPQETQYF
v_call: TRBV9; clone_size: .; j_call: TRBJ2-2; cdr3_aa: CASSVDSSYSGELFF
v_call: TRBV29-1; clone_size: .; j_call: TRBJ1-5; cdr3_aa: CSVGGRYSNQPQHF
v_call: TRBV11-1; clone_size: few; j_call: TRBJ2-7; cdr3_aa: CASSLAFRDSLLGGPYEQYF
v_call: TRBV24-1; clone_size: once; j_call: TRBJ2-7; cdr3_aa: CATRAGQVCEQYF
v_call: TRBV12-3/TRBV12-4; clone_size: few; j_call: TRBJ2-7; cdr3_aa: CASSLTGAAYEQYF
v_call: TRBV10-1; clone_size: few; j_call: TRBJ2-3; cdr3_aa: CASSESGIADTQYF
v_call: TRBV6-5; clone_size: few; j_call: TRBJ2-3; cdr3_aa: CASRLGGTDTQYF
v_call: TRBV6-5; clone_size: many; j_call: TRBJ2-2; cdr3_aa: CASSYSRWGGGSTGELFF
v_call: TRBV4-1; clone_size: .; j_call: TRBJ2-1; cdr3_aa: CASSQDLIADYNEQFF
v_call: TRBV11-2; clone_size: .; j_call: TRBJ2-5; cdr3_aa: CASSVDPGLAGKETQYF
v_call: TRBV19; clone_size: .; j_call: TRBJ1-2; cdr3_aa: CASSRDRPVF
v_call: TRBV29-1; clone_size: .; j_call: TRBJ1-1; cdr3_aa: CSVNGRLNTEAFF
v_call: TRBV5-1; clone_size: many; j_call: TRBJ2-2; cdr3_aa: CASSWGLSSTGELFF
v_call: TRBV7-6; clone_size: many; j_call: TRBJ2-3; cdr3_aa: CASRPSRTDTQYF
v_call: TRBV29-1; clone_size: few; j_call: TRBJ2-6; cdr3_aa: CSVGGSGGKAGANVLTF
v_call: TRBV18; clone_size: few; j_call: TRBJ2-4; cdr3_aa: CASSPPDRRGDIQYF
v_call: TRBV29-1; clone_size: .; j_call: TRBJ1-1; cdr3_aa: CSVETRPLGQAFF
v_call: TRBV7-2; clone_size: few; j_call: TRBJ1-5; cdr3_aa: CASRERRGNQPQHF
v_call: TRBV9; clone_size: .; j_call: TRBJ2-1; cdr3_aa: CASSPPSGLAGVGEQFF
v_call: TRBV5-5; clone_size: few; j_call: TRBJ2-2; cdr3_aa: CASSLGGRGSNTGELFF